The table lists the clone carrying this T cell receptor beta chain with a few counts. Its antigen is unknown. This record belongs to a study of T-cell memory formation after mild COVID-19. Study in general: There were largely donor-specific TCR clusters.

Germline loops: CDR1 SGHTA, CDR2 FQGTGA. Trimming at V came to 5 bases and at J to 5 bases, leaving 11 bases not matched to a gene. This CDR3 is built from 16 residues. It was 5'RACE with constant-segment primers that produced the TCR alpha and TCR beta cDNA libraries, which carried sample barcodes and UMIs. TCRdb ran MiXCR on the 5' RACE reads and lists one entry per CDR3 protein. The table shows 200,000 to 250,000 distinct CDR3 sequences, with roughly 14% occurring only once. General study points: Cross-reactive memory apparently joined, as some responding clones appeared in pre-infection memory. Day 15 to 85 contractors were CD4/CD8 balanced; later expanders leaned CD4+.

The source material was PBMCs or a T cell subset sorted from them (not recorded which). This clonotype originated in an adult woman who had mild COVID-19 (a few samples of this study predate the infection). Cell type and time point are not known. The J gene is TRBJ2-2, the V gene TRBV7-3; 7 nucleotides align to TRBD2. CDR3 loop: CASSPRTTSKTGELFF. In DNA form, the CDR3 reads TGTGCCAGCAGCCCCCGTACGACTAGCAAGACCGGGGAGCTGTTTTTT.